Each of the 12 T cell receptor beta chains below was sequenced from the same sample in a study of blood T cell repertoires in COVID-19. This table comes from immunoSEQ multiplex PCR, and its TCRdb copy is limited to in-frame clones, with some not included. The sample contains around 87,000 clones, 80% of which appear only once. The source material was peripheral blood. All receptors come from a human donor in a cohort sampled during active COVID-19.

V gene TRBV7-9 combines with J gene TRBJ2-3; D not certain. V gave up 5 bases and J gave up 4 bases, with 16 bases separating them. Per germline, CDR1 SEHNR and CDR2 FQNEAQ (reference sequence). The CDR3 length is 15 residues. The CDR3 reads CASSPTSGSPDTQYF. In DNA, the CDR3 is TGTGCCAGCAGCCCCACTTCAGGCAGCCCAGATACGCAGTATTTT.

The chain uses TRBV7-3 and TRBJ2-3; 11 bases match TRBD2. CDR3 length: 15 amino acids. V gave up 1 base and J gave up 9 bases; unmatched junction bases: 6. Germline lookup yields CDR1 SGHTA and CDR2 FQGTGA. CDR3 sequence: CASSLKLAGGPTQYF. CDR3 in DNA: TGTGCCAGCAGCTTAAAGCTAGCGGGAGGACCCACGCAGTATTTT.

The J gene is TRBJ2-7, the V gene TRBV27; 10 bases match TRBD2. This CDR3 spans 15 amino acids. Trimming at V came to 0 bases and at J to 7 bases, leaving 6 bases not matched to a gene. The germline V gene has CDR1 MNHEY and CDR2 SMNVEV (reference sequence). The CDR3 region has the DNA TGTGCCAGCAGTTTATCAAGACTAGCGGGTAATGAGCAGTACTTC. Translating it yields CASSLSRLAGNEQYF.

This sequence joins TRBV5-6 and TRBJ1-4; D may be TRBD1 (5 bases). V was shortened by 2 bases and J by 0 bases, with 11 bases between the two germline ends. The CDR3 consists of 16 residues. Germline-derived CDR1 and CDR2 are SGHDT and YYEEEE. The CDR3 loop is CASSLRGVATNEKLFF. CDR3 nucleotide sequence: TGTGCCAGCAGCTTACGGGGGGTTGCAACTAATGAAAAACTGTTTTTT.

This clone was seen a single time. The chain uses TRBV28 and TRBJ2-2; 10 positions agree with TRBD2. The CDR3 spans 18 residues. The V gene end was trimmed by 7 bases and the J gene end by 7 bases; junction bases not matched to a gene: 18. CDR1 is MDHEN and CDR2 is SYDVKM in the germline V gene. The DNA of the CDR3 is TGTGCCAGCACCTTAGGAAGCGGGGGGGCGAAGTTGATCGGGGAGCTGTTTTTT. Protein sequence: CASTLGSGGAKLIGELFF.

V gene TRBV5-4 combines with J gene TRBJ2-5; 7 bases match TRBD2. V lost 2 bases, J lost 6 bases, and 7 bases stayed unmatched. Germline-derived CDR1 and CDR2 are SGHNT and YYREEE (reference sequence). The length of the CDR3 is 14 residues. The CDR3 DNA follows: TGTGCCAGCAGCTTTGATGGGGGGGGAAAGACCCAGTACTTC. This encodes CASSFDGGGKTQYF. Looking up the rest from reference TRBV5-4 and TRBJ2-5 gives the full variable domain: ETGVTQSPTHLIKTRGQQVTLRCSSQSGHNTVSWYQQALGQGPQFIFQYYREEENGRGNFPPRFSGLQFPNYSSELNVNALELDDSALYLCASSFDGGGKTQYFGPGTRLLVL.

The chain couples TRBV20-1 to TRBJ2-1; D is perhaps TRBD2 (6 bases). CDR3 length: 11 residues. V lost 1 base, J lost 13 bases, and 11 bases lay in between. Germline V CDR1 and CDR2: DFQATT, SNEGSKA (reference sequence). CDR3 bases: TGCAGTGCTAGAGCGGGAGCTTCTCAGTTCTTC. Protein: CSARAGASQFF.

The CDR3 DNA reads as TGTGCCAGCGCGGGACAGGGACAACAGCCCCAGCATTTT. Residues: CASAGQGQQPQHF. This chain joins TRBV27 and TRBJ1-5, with 9 nucleotides matching TRBD1. There are 13 residues in the CDR3. In germline, CDR1 is MNHEY, CDR2 SMNVEV (reference sequence). The ends lost 8 bases at V and 7 bases at J; junction bases unmatched: 6.

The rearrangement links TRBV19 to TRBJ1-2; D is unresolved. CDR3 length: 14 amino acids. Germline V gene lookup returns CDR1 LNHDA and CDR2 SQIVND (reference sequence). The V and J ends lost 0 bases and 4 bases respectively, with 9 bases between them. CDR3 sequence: CASSIDAGIYGYTF. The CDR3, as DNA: TGTGCCAGTAGTATAGACGCCGGGATCTATGGCTACACCTTC.

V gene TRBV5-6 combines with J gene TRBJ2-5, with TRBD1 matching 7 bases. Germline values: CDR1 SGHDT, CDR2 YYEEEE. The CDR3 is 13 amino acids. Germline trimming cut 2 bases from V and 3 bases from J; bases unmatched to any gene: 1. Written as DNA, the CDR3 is TGTGCCAGCAGCTTCGGGACAGAAGAGACCCAGTACTTC. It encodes CASSFGTEETQYF.

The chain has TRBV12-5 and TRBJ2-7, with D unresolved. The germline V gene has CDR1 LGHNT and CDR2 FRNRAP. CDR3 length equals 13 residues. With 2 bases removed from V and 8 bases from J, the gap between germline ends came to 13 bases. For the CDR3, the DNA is TGTGCTAGTGGTTTGAGCCCGTACGATAAGCAGTACTTC. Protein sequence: CASGLSPYDKQYF.

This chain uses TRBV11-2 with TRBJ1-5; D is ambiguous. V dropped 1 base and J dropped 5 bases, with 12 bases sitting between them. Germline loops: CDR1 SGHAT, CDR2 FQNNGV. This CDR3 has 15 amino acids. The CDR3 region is CASSLGGQRDQPQHF. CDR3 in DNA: TGTGCCAGCAGCTTAGGAGGGCAACGCGATCAGCCCCAGCATTTT.